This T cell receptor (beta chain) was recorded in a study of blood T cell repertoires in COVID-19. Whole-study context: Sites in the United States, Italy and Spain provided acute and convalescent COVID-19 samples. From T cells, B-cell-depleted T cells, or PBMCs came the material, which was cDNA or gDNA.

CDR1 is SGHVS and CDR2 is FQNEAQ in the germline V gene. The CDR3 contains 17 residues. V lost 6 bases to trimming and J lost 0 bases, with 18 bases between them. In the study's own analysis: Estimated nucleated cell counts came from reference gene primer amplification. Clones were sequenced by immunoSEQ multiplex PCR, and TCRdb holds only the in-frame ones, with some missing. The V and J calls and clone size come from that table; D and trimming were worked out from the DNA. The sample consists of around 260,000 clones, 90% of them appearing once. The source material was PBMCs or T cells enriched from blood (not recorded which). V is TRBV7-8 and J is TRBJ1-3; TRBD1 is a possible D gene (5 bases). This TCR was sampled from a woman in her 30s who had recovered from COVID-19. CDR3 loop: CASSLRGGDSSGNTIYF. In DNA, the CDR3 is TGTGCCAGCAGTCTCCGGGGGGGAGACAGCTCTGGAAACACCATATATTTT.